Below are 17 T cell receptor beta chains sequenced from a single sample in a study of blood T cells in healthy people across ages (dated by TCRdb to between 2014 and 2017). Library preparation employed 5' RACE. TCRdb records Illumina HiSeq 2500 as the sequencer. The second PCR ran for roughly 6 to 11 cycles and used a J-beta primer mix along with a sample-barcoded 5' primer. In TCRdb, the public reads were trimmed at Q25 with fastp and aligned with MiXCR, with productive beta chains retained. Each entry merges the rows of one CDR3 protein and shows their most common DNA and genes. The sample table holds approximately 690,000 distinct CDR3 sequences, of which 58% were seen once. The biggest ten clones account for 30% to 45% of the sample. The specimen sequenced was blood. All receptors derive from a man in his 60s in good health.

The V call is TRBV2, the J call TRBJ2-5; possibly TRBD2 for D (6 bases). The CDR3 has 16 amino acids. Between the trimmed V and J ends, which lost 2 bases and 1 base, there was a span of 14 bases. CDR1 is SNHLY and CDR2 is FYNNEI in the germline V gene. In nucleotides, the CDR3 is TGTGCCAGCAGTGAACCCGGGGGTAGCCTCCAAGAGACCCAGTACTTC. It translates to CASSEPGGSLQETQYF.

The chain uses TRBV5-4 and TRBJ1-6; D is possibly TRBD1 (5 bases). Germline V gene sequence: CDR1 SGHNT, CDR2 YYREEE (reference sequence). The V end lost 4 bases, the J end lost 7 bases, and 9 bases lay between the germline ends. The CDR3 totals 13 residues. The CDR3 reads CASSRQSNSPLHF. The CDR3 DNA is TGTGCCAGCAGCCGACAGTCGAATTCACCCCTCCACTTT.

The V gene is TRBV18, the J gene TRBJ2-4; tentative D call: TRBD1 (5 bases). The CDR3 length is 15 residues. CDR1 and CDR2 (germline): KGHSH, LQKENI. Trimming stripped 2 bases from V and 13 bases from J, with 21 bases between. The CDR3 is CASSPNGAYQEIQYF. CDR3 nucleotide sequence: TGTGCCAGCTCACCAAATGGGGCGTACCAAGAGATCCAGTACTTC.

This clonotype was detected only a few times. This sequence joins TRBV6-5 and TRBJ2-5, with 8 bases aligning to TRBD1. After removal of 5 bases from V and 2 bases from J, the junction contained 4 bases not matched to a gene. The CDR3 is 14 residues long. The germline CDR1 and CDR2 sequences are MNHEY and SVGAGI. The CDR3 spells CASSKTGAQETQYF. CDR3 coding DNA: TGTGCCAGCAGTAAGACAGGGGCACAAGAGACCCAGTACTTC.

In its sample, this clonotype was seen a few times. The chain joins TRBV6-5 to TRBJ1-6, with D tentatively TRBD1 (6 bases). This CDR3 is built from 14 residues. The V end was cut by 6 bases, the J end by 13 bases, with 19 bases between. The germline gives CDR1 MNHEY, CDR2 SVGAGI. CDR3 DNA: TGTGCCAGCAGGACAGGTTCTGATCGGCGGCCCCTCCACTTT. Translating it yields CASRTGSDRRPLHF.

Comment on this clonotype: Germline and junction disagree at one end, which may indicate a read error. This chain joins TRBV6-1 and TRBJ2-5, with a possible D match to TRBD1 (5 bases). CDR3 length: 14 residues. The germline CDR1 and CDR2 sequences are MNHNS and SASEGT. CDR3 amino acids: CASSELDRGETQYF. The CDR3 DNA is TGTGCTAGCAGTGAACTCGACAGAGGAGAGACCCAGTACTTC.

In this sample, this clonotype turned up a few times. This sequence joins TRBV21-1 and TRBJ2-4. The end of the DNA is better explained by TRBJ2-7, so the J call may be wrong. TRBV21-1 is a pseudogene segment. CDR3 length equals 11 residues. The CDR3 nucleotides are TGTGCCAGCAGCAAAACCCACGAGCAGTACTTC. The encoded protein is CASSKTHEQYF.

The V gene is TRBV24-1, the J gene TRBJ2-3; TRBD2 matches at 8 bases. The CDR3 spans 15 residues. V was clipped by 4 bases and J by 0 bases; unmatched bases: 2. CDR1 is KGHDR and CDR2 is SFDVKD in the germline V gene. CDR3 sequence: CATSERGDSTDTQYF. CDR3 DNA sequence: TGTGCCACCAGTGAGCGGGGGGACAGCACAGATACGCAGTATTTT.

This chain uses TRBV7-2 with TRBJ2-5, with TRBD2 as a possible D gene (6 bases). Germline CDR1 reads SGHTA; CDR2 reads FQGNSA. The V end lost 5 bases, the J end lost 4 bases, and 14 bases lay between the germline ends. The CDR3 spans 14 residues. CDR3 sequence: CASSARAGRETQYF. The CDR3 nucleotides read TGTGCCAGCAGCGCAAGGGCGGGGCGAGAGACCCAGTACTTC.

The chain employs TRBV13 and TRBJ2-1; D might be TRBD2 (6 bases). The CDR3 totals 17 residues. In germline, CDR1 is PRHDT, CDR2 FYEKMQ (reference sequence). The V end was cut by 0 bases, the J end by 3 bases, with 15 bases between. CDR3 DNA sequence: TGTGCCAGCAGCTTAGGCCGGCCCTCCGGGGGCTACAATGAGCAGTTCTTC. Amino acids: CASSLGRPSGGYNEQFF.

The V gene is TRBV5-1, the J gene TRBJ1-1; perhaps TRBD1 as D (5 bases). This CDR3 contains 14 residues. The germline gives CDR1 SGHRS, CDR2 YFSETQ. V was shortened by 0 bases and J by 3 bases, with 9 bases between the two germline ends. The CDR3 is CASSLDGAYTEAFF. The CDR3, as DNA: TGCGCCAGCAGCTTGGACGGGGCCTACACTGAAGCTTTCTTT.

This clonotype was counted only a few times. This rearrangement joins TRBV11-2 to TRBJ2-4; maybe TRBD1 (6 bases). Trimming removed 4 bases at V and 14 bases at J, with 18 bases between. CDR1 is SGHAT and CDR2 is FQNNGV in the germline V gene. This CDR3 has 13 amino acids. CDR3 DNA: TGTGCCAGCAGCTCAGCCACCGGGACAACGAAGTACTTC. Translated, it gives CASSSATGTTKYF.

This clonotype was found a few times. The CDR3 protein is CSVISYSGANVLTF. In nucleotides, the CDR3 is TGCAGCGTTATCAGCTACTCTGGGGCCAACGTCCTGACTTTC. The chain uses TRBV29-1 and TRBJ2-6; D uncertain. The CDR3 extends over 14 amino acids. V shed 5 bases and J shed 0 bases, with 8 bases lying between them. Germline assignment: CDR1 SQVTM and CDR2 ANQGSEA.

CDR3 sequence: CASSQDRGRYEQYF. DNA of the CDR3: TGTGCCAGCAGCCAAGACAGGGGGAGATACGAGCAGTACTTC. The chain joins TRBV3-1 to TRBJ2-7; 7 nucleotides agree with TRBD1. The junction had 3 bases not matched to a gene; V was cut back by 0 bases and J by 4 bases. The CDR3 is made up of 14 amino acids. Per germline, CDR1 LGHDT and CDR2 YNNKEL (reference sequence).

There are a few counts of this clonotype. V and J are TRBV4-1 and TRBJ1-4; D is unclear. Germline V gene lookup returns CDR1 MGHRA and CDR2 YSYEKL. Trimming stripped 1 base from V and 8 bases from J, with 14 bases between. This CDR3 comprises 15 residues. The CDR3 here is CASSQARSAGEKLFF. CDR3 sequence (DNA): TGCGCCAGCAGCCAAGCTAGGTCGGCGGGGGAAAAACTGTTTTTT.

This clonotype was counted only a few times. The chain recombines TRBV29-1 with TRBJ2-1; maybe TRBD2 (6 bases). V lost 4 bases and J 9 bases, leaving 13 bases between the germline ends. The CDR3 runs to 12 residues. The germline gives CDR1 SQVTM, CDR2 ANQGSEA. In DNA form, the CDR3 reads TGCAGCGTTGCTACAGACGGGAGTGAGCAGTTCTTC. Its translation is CSVATDGSEQFF.

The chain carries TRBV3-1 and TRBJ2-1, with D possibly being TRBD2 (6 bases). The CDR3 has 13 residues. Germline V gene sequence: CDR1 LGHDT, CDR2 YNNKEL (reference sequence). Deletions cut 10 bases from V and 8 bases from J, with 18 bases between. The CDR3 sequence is CATSGLGVDEQFF. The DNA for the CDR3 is TGTGCCACCTCGGGACTCGGGGTTGATGAGCAGTTCTTC.